This record concerns one T cell receptor beta chain sequence. TCRdb's copy holds only in-frame clones and misses some; the assay was immunoSEQ multiplex PCR. The sample lists some 150,000 clones; roughly nine tenths were seen once. The sample comes from a study of cytomegalovirus exposure and HLA in healthy donors. This CDR3 is 13 amino acids long. The germline V gene encodes CDR1 PRHDT and CDR2 FYEKMQ (reference sequence). The V end was cut by 0 bases, the J end by 5 bases, with 7 bases between. The sequenced sample consisted of PBMCs. V is TRBV13 and J is TRBJ2-5; the D is unclear. The TCR sequence derives from a man between 18 and 29 years old in good health and CMV-seronegative. CDR3 in amino acids: CASSLGQIETQYF. As DNA, the CDR3 is TGTGCCAGCAGCTTAGGCCAGATCGAGACCCAGTACTTC.